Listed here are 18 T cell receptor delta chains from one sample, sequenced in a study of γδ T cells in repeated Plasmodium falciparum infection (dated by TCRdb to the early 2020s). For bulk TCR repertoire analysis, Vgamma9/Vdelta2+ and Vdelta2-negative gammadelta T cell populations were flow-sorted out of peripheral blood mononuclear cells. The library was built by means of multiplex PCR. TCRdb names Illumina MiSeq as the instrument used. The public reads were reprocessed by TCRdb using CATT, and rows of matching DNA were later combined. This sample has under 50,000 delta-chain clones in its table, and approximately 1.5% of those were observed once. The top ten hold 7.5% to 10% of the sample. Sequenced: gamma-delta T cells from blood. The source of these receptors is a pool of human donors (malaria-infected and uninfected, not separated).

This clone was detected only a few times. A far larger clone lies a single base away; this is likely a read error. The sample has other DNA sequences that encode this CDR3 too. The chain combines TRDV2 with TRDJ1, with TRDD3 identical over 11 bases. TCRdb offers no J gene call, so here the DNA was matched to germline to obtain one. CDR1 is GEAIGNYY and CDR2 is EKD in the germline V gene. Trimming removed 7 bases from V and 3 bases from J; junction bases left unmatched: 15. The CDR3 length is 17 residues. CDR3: CACGLGDIFGSADKLIF. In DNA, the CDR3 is TGTGCCTGCGGACTGGGGGATATTTTTGGCTCCGCCGATAAACTCATCTTT.

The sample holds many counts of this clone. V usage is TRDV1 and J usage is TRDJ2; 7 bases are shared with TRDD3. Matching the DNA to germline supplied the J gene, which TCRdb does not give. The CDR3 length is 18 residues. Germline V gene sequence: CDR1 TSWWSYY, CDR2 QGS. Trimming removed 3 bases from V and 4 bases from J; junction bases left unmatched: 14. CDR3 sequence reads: CALGEPLRGYQATAQLFF. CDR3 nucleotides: TGTGCTCTTGGGGAGCCCCTTAGGGGATATCAGGCGACAGCACAACTCTTCTTT.

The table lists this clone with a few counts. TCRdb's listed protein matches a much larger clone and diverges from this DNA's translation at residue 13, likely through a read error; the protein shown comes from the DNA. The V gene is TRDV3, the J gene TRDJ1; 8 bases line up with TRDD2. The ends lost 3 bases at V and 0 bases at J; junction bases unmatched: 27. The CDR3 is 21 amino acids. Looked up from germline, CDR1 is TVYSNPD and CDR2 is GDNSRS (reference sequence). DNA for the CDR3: TGTGCCTTCACCCACTTCCTACTCGGTTTAACGGGGGTTACCTACACCGATAAACTCATCTTT. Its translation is CAFTHFLLGLTGVTYTDKLIF.

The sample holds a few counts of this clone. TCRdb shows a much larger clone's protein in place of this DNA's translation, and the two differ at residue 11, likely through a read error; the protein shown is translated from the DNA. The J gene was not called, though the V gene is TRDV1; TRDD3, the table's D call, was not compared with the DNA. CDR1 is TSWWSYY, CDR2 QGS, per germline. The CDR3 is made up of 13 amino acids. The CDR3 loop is CALGITGGSKPIF. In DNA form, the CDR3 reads TGTGCTCTTGGGATTACTGGGGGTTCAAAACCCATCTTT.

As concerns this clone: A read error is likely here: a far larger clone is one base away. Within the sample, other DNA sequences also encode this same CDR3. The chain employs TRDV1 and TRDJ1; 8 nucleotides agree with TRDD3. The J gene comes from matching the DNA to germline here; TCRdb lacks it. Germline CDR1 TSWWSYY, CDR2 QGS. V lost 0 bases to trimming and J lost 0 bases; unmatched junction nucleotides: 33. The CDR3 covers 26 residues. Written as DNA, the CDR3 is TGTGCTCTTGGGGAACTAGATTGGTTGGGGAACTTCCTGCGTACTGGGGGGACTCGGTACACCGATAAACTCATCTTT. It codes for CALGELDWLGNFLRTGGTRYTDKLIF.

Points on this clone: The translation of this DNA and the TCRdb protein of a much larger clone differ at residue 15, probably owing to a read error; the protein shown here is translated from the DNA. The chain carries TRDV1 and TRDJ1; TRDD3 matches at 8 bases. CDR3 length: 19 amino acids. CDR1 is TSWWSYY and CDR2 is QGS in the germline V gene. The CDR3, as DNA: TGTGCTCTTGGGGAACTATCCTACCAGGGGGATAGCTACACCGGTAAACTCATCTTT. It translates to CALGELSYQGDSYTGKLIF.

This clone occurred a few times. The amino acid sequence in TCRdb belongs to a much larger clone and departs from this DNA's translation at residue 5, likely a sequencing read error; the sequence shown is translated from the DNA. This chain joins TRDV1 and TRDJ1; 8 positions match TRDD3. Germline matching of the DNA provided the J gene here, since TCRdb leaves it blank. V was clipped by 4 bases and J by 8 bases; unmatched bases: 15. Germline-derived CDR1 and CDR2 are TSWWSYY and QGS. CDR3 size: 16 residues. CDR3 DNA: TGTGCTCTTGGGGGACTTCGGACCTGGGGGAGTACAAAACTCATCTTT. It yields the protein CALGGLRTWGSTKLIF.

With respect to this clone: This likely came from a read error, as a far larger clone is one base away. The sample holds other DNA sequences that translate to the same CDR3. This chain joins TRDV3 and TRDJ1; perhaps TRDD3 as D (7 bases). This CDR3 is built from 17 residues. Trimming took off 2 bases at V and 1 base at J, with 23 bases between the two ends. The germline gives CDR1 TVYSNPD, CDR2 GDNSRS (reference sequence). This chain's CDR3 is CAFGPSPSLGATDKLIF. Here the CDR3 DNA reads TGTGCCTTTGGCCCTTCCCCTTCCCTGGGGGCCACCGATAAACTCATCTTT.

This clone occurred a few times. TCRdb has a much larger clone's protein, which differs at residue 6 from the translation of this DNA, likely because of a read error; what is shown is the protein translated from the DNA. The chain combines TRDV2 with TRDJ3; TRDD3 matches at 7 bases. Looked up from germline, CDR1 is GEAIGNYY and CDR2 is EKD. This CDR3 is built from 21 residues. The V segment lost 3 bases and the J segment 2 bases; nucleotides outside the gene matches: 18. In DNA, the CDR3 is TGTGCCTGTGACCCTTTAACCTTACTGGGGTCTTCCGCCTGGGACACCCGACAGATGTTTTTC. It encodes CACDPLTLLGSSAWDTRQMFF.

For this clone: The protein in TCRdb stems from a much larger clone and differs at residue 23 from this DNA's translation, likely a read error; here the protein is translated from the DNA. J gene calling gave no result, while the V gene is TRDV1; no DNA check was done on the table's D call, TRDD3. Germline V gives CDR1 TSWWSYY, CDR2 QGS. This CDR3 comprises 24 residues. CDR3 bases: TGTGCTCTTGGGGTTTGTTCCTACGCTACGAGAAACTGGGGGATAACAGGATTCACCGATAAACTCACCTTT. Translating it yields CALGVCSYATRNWGITGFTDKLTF.

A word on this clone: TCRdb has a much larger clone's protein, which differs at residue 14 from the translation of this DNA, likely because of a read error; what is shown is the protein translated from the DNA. For the CDR3, the DNA is TGTGCTCTTGGGGAACGTACGCCTCTGGGGGATATCCCCAGCGATAAACTCATCTTT. As protein: CALGERTPLGDIPSDKLIF. The rearrangement uses TRDV1 and TRDJ1, with 10 bases lining up with TRDD3. TCRdb does not report a J gene; here it was assigned by matching the DNA to germline references. J gave up 4 bases and V 1 base, and 15 bases lay outside the gene matches. The CDR3 covers 19 residues. Germline assignment: CDR1 TSWWSYY and CDR2 QGS.

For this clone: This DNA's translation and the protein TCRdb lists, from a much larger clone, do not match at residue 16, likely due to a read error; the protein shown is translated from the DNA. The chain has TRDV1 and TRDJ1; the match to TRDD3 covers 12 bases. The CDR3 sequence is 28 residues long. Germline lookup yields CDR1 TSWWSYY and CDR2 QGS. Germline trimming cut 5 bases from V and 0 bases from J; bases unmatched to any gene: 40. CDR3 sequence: CALGTFLRPGGYGAEMSMPLAYTDKLIF. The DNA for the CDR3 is TGTGCTCTTGGGACCTTCCTACGTCCTGGGGGATACGGAGCCGAGATGTCTATGCCCCTAGCTTACACCGATAAACTCATCTTT.

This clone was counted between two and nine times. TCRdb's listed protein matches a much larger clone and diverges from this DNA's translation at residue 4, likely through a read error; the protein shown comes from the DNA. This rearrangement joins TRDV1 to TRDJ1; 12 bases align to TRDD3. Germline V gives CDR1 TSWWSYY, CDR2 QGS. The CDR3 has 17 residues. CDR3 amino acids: CALEELSSFWGIRRLIF. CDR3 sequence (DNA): TGTGCTCTTGAGGAACTCTCGTCATTCTGGGGGATACGACGCCTCATCTTT.

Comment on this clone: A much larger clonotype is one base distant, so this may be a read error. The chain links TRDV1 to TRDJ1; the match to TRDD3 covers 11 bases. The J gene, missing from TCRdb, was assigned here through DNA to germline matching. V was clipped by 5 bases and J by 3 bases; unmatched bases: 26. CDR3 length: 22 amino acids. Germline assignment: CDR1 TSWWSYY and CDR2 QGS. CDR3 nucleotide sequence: TGTGCTCTTGGGAAGGGGATTTCCCTCTTTACGTCGTACTGGGGGATAGCCGATAAACTCATCTTT. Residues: CALGKGISLFTSYWGIADKLIF.

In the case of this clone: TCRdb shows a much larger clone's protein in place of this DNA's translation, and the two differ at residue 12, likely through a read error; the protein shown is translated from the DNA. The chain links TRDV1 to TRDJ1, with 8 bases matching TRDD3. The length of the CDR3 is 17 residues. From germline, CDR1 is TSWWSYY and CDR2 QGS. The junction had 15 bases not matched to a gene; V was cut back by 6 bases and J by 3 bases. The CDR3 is CALGWGNTLQYADKLIF. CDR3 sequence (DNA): TGTGCTCTTGGCTGGGGGAACACCCTTCAGTACGCCGATAAACTCATCTTT.

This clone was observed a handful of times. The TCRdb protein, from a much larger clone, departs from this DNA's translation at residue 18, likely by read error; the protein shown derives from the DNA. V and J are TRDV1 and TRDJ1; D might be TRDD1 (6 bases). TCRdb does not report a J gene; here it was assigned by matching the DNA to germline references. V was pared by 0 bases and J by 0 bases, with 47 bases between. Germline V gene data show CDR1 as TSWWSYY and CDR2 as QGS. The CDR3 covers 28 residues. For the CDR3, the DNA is TGTGCTCTTGGGGAACTTCCGTTTCCCCCTCTGGCTACTAAGAAATATTTACAGGTCCTTGCTTACACCGATAAACTCATCTTT. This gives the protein CALGELPFPPLATKKYLQVLAYTDKLIF.

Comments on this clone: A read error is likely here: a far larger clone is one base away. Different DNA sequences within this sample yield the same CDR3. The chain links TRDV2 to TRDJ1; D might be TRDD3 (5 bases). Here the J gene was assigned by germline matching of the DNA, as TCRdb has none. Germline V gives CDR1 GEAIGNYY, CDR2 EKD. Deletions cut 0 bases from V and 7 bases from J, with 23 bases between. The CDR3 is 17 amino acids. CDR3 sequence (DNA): TGTGCCTGTGACACCCGTGTTGATACCGGGTGCGAGTGTAAACTCATCTTT. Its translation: CACDTRVDTGCECKLIF.

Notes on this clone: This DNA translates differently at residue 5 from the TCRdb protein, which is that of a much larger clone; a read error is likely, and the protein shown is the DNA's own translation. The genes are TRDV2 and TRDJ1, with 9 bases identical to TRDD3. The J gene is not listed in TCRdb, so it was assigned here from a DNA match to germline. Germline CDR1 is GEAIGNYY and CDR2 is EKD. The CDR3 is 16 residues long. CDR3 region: CACDALSLGDTEKLIF. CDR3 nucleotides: TGTGCCTGTGACGCCCTTTCACTGGGGGACACCGAGAAACTCATCTTT.